Listed below are T cell receptor beta chains from one sample, sequenced in a study of control samples from healthy donors and cancer patients. Some clones are missing from TCRdb's copy, which holds only in-frame ones; the method was immunoSEQ multiplex PCR. Of around 100,000 clones listed, roughly 92% are singletons. Sequencing was carried out using blood. The receptors stem from a human donor in good health. The donor label of this sample is uncertain. The conserved cysteine and the conserved F or W are not part of the CDR3 here. A D gene is named only where the DNA matches it firmly.

v_gene	d_gene	j_gene	CDR3aa
TRBV2	.	TRBJ1-5	ASSEDRFDQPQH
TRBV5-1	.	TRBJ2-5	ASRILGANQETQY
TRBV5-1	.	TRBJ2-3	ASRNTGSSDTQY
TRBV19	TRBD2	TRBJ2-3	ASSMLAGGRSSTDTQY
TRBV28	.	TRBJ1-1	ASGIHQLGTEAF
TRBV6-1	.	TRBJ1-2	ASSEGDGYGYT
TRBV28	.	TRBJ1-3	ASLDSGNTIY
TRBV24-1	.	TRBJ1-5	ATSDAANQPQH
TRBV28	TRBD1	TRBJ1-2	ASSLDRVFYGYT
TRBV13	.	TRBJ2-5	ASSSVAQETQY